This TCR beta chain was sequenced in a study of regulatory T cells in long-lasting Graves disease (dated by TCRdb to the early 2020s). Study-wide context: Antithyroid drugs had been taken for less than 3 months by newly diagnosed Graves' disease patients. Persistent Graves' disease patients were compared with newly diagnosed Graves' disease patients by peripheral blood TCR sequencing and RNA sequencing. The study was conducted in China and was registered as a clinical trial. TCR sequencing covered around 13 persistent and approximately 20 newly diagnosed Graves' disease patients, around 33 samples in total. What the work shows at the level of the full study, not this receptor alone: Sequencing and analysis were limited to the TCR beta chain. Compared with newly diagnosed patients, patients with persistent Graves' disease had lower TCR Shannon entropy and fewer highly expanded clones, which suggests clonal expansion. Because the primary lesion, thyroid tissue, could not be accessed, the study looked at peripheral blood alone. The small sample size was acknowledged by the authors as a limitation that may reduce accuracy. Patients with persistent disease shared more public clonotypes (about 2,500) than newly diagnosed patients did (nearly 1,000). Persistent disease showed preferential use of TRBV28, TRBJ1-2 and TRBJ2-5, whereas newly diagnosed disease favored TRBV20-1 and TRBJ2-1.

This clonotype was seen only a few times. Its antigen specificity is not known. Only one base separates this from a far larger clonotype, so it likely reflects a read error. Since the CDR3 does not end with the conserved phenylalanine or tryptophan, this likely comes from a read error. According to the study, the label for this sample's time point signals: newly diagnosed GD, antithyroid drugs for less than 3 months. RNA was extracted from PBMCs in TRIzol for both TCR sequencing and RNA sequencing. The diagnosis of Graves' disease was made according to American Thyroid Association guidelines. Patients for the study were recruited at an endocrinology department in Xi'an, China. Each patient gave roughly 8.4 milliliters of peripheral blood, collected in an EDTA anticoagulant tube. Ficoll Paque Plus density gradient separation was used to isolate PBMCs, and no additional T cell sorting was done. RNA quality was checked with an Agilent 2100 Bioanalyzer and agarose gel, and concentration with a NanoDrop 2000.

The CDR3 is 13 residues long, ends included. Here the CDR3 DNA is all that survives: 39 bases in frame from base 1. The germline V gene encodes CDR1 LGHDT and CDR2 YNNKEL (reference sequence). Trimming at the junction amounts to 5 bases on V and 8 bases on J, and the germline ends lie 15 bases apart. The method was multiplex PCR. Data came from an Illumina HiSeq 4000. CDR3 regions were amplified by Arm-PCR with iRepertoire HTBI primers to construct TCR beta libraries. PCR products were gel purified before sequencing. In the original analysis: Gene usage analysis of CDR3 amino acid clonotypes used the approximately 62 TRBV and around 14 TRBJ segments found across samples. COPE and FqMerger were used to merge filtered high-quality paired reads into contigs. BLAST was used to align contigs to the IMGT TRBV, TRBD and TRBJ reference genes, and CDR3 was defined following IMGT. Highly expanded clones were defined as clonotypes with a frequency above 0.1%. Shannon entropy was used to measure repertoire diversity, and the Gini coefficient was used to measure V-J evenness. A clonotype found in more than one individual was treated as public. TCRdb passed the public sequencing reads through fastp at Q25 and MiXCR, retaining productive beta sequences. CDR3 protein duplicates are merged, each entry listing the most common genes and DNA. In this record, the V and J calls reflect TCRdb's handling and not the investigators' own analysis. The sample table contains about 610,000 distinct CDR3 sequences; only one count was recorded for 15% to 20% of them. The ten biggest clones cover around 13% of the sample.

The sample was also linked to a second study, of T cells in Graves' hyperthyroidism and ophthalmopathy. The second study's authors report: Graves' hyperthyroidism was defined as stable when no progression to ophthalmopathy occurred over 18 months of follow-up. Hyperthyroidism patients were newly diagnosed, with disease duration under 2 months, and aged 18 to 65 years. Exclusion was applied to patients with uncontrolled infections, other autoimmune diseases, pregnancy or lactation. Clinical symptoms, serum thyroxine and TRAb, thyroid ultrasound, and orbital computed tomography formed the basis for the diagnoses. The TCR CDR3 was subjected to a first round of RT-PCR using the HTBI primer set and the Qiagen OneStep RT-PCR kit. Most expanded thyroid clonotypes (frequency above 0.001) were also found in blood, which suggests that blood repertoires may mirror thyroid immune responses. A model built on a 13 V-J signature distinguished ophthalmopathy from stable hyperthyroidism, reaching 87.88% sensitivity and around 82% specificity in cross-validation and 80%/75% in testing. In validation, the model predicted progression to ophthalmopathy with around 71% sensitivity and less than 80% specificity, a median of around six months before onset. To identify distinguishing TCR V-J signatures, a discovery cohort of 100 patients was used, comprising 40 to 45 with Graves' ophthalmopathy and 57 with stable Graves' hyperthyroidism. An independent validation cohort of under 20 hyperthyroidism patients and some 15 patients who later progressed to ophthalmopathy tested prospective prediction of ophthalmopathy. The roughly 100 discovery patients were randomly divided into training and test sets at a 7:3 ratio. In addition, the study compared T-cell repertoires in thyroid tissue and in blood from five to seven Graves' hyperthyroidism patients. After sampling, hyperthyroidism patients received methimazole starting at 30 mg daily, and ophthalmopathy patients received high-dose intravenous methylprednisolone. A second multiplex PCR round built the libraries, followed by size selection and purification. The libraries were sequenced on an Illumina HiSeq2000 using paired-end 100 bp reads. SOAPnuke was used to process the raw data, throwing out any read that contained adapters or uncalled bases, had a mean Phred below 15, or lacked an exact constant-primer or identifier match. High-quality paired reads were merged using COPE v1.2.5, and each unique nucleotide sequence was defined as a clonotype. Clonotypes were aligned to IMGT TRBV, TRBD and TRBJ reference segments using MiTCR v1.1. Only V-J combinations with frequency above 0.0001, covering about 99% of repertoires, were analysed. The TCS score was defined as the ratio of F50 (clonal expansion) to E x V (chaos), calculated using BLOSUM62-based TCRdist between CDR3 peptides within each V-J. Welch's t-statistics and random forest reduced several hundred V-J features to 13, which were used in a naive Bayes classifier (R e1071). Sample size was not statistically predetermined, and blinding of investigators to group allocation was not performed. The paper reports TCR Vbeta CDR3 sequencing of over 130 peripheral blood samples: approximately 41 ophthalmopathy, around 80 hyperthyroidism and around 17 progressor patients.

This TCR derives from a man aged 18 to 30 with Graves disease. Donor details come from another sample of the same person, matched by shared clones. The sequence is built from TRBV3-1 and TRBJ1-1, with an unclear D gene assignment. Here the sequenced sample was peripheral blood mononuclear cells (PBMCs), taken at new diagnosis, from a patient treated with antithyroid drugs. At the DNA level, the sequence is TGTGCCAGCAGCAATCCGGCACCTGTCGAAGCTTTCCTT. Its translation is CASSNPAPVEAFL.